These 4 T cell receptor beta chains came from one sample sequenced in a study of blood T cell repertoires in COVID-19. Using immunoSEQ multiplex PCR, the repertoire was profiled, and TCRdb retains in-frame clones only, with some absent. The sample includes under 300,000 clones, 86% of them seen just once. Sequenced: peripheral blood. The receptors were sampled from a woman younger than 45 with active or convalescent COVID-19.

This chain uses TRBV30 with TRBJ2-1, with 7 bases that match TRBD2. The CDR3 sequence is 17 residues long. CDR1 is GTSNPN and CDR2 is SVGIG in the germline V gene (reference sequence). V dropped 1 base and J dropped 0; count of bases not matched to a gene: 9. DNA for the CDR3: TGTGCCTGGAGTGCCCTAGCGGTATATAGCTCCTACAATGAGCAGTTCTTC. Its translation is CAWSALAVYSSYNEQFF.

DNA of the CDR3: TGTGCCAGCAGCTTGCCTATATACAATGAGCAGTTCTTC. As protein: CASSLPIYNEQFF. The genes are TRBV7-9 and TRBJ2-1; D unclear. Germline V lookup: CDR1 SEHNR, CDR2 FQNEAQ (reference sequence). V shed 3 bases and J shed 4 bases, with 7 bases lying between them. The CDR3 consists of 13 residues.

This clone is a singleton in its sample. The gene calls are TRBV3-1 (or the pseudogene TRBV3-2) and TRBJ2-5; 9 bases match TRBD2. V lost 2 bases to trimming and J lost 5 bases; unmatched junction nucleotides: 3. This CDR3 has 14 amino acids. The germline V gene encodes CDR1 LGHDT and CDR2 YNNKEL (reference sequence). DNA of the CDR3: TGTGCCAGCAGCCAACTAGCGGGGTGGGAGACCCAGTACTTC. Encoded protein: CASSQLAGWETQYF.

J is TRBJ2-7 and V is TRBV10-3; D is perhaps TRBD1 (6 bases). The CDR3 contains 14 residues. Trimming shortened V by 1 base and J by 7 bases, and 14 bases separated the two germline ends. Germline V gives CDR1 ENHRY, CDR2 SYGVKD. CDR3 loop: CAISEWGQGLEQYF. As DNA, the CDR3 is TGTGCCATCAGTGAGTGGGGGCAGGGCCTAGAGCAGTACTTC.